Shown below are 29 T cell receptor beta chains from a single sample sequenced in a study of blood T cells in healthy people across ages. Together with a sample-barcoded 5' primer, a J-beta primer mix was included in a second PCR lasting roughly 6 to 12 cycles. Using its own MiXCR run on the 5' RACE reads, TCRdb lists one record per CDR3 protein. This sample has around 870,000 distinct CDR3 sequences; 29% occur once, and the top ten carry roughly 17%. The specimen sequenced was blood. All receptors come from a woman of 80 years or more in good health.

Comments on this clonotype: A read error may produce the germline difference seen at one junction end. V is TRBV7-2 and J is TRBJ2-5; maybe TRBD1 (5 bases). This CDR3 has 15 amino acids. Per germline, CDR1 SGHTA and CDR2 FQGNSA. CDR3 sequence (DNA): TGTGCCAGCGGCCTAGTCACAGGTCCCCAAGGGACCCAGTACTTC. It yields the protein CASGLVTGPQGTQYF.

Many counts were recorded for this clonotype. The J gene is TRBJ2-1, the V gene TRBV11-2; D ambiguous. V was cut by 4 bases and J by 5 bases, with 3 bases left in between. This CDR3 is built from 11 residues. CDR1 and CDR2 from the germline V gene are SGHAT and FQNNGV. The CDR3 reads CASSSNNEQFF. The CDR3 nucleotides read TGTGCCAGCAGCTCGAACAATGAGCAGTTCTTC.

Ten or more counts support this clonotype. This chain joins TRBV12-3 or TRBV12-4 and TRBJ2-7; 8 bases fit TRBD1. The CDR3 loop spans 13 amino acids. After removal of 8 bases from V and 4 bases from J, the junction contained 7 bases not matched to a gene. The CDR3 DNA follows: TGTGCCAGCGAGCAGCAGGGGGCTTACGAGCAGTACTTC. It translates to CASEQQGAYEQYF.

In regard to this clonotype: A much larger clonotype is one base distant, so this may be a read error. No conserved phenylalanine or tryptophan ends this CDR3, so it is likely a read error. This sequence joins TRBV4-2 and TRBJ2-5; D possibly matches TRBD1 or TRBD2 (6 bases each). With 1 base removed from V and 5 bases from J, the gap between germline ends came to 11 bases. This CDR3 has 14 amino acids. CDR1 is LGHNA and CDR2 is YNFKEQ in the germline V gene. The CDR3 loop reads CASSQGGAGETQYL. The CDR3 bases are TGTGCCAGCAGCCAAGGGGGGGCAGGGGAGACCCAGTACTTG.

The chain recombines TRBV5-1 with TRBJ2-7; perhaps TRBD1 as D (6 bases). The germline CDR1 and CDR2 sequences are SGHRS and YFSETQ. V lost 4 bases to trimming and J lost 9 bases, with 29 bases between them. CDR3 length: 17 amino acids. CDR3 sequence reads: CASSAVAMGFGTKRQYF. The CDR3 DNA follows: TGCGCCAGCAGCGCTGTGGCGATGGGATTCGGGACAAAGAGGCAGTACTTC. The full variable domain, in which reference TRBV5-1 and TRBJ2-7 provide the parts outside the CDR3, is KAGVTQTPRYLIKTRGQQVTLSCSPISGHRSVSWYQQTPGQGLQFLFEYFSETQRNKGNFPGRFSGRQFSNSRSEMNVSTLELGDSALYLCASSAVAMGFGTKRQYFGPGTRLTVT.

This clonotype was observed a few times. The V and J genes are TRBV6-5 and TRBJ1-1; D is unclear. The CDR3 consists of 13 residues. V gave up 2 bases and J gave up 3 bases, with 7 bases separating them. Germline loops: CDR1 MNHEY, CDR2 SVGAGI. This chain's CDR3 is CASSYPGHTEAFF. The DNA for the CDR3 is TGTGCCAGCAGTTACCCGGGCCACACTGAAGCTTTCTTT.

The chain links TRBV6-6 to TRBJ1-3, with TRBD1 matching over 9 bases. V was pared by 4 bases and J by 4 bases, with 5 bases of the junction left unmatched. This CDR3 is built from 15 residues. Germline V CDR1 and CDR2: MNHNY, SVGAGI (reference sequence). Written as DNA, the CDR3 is TGTGCCAGCAGTTGGGACAGGGTAGCAGGAAACACCATATATTTT. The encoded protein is CASSWDRVAGNTIYF.

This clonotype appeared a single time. CDR3 residues: CTAGTGFATEAFF. The CDR3, as DNA: TGCACTGCGGGGACAGGGTTCGCCACTGAAGCTTTCTTT. This chain joins TRBV20-1 and TRBJ1-1, with 9 nucleotides matching TRBD1. Germline V gene lookup returns CDR1 DFQATT and CDR2 SNEGSKA (reference sequence). This CDR3 spans 13 amino acids.

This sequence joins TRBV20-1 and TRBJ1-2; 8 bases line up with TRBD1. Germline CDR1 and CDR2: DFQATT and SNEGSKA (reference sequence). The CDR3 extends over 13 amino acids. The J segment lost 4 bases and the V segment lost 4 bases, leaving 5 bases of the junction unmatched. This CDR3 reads CSAIRQGSYGYTF. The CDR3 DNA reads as TGCAGTGCTATACGACAGGGGAGCTATGGCTACACCTTC.

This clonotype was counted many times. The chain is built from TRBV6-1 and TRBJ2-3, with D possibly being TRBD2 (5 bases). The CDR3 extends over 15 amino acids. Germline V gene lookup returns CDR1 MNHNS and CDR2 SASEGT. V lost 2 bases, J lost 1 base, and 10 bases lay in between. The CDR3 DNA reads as TGTGCCAGCAGTGAAAGACTCGGGGGCACAGATACGCAGTATTTT. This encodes CASSERLGGTDTQYF.

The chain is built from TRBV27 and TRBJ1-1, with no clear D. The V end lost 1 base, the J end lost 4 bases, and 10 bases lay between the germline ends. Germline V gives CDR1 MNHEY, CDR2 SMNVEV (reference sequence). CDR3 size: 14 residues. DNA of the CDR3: TGTGCCAGCAGTTTATGGGCGGAGGGCACTGAAGCTTTCTTT. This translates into CASSLWAEGTEAFF.

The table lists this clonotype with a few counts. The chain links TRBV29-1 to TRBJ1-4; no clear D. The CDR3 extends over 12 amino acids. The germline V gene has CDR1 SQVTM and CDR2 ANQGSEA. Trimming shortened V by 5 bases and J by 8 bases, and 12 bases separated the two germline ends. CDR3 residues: CSVRHSGEKLFF. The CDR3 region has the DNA TGCAGCGTTCGCCACTCGGGAGAAAAACTGTTTTTT.

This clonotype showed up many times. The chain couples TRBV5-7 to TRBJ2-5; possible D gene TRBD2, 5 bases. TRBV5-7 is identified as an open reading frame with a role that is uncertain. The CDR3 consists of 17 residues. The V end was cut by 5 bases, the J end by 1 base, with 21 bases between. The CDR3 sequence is CASRLGRSRTFQETQYF. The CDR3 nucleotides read TGTGCCAGCAGACTAGGACGCAGCCGGACTTTCCAAGAGACCCAGTACTTC.

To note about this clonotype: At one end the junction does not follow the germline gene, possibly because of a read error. The CDR3 bases are TGCGCCAGCAGTTTGGGACAGGCCGTCAATGGCTACACCTTC. Its protein is CASSLGQAVNGYTF. The chain employs TRBV5-1 and TRBJ1-2, with 8 bases aligning to TRBD1. Germline CDR1 and CDR2: SGHRS and YFSETQ. This CDR3 is built from 14 residues. Full variable domain (missing parts from reference TRBV5-1 and TRBJ1-2): KAGVTQTPRYLIKTRGQQVTLSCSPISGHRSVSWYQQTPGQGLQFLFEYFSETQRNKGNFPGRFSGRQFSNSRSEMNVSTLELGDSALYLCASSLGQAVNGYTFGSGTRLTVV.

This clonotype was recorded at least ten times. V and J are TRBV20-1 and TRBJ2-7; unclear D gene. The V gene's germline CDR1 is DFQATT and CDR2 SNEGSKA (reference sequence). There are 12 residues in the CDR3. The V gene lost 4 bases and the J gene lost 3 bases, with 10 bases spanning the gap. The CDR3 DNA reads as TGCAGTGCTACTCTACAGAACTACGAGCAGTACTTC. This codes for CSATLQNYEQYF.

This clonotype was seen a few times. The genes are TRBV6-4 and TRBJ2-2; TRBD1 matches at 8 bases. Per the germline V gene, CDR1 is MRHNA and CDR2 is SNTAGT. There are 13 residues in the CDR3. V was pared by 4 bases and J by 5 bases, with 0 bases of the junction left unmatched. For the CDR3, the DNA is TGTGCCAGCAGTGGACAGGGGACCGGGGAGCTGTTTTTT. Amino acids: CASSGQGTGELFF.

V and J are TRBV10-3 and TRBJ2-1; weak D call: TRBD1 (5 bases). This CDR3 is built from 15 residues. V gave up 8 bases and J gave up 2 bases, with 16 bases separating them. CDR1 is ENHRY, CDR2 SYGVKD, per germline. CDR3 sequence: CAIGKQEPPYNEQFF. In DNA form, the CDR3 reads TGTGCCATCGGAAAACAGGAGCCCCCCTACAATGAGCAGTTCTTC.

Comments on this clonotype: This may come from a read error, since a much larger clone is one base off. The CDR3 region is CASSPLAPSGGSGSQFF. The CDR3 coding sequence is TGTGCCAGCTCACCTTTAGCTCCTAGCGGGGGCAGCGGGTCCCAGTTCTTC. The chain recombines TRBV18 with TRBJ2-1; 10 bases are shared with TRBD2. Germline V gene data show CDR1 as KGHSH and CDR2 as LQKENI. CDR3 length equals 17 residues. J was trimmed by 13 bases and V by 3 bases; bases with no gene match: 18.

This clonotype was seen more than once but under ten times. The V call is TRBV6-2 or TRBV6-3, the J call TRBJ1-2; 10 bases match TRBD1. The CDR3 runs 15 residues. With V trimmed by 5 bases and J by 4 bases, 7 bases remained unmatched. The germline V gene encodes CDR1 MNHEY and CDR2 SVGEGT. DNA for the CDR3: TGTGCCAGCAGTGAGACCGGGACAGGGGCCTATGGCTACACCTTC. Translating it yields CASSETGTGAYGYTF.

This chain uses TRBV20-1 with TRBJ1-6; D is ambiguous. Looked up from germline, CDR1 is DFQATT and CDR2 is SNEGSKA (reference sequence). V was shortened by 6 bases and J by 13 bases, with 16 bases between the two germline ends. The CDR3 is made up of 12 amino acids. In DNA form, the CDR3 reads TGCAGTGCCCAAGACCCAGGTGTGCCCCTCCACTTT. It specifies CSAQDPGVPLHF.

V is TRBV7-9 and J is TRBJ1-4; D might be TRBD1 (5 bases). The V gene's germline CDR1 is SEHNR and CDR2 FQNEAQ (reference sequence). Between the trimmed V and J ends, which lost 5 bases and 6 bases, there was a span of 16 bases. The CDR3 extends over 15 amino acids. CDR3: CASSPGTIGDEKLFF. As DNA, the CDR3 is TGTGCCAGCAGCCCAGGGACCATTGGGGATGAAAAACTGTTTTTT.

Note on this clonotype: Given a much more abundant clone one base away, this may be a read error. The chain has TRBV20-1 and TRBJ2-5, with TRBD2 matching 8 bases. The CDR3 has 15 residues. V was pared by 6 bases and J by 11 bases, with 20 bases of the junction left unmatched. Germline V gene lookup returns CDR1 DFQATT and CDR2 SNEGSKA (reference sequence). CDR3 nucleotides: TGCAGTGCCCCCTCGGGAGGCGGGGGGAACAATGAGCAGTACTTC. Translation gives CSAPSGGGGNNEQYF.

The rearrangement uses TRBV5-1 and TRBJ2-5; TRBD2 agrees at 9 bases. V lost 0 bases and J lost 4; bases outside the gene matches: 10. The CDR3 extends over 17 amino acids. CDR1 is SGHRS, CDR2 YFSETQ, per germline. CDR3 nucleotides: TGCGCCAGCAGCTTGGCCAAAGTAGCGGGAGTTGGAGAGACCCAGTACTTC. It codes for CASSLAKVAGVGETQYF.

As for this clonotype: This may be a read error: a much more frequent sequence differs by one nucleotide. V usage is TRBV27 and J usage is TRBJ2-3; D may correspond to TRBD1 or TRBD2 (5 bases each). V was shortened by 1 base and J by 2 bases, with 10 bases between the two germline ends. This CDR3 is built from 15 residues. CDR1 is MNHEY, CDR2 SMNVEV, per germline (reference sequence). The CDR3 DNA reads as TGTGCCAGCAGTTTATTGGGGGAGCTCACAGATACGCAGTATTTT. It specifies CASSLLGELTDTQYF.

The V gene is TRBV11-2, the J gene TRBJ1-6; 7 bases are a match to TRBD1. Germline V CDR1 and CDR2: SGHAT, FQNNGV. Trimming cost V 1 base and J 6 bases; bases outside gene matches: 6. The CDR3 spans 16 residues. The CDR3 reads CASSLVEGAPNSPLHF. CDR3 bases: TGTGCCAGCAGCTTAGTAGAGGGGGCGCCTAATTCACCCCTCCACTTT. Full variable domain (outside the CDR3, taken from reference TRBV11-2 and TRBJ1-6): EAGVAQSPRYKIIEKRQSVAFWCNPISGHATLYWYQQILGQGPKLLIQFQNNGVVDDSQLPKDRFSAERLKGVDSTLKIQPAKLEDSAVYLCASSLVEGAPNSPLHFGNGTRLTVT.

The CDR3 sequence is CAWSQAPTRPQHF. In nucleotides, the CDR3 is TGTGCCTGGAGTCAGGCCCCCACACGGCCCCAGCATTTT. The chain employs TRBV30 and TRBJ1-5; no clear D gene. V shed 2 bases and J shed 9 bases, with 14 bases lying between them. Germline V gene sequence: CDR1 GTSNPN, CDR2 SVGIG (reference sequence). This CDR3 has 13 residues.

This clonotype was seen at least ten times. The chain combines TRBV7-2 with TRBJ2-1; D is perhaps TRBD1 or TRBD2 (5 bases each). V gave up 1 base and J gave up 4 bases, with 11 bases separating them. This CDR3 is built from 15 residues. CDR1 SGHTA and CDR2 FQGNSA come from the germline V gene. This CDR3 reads CASSLVGVLYNEQFF. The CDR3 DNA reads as TGTGCCAGCAGCTTAGTGGGGGTACTTTACAATGAGCAGTTCTTC.

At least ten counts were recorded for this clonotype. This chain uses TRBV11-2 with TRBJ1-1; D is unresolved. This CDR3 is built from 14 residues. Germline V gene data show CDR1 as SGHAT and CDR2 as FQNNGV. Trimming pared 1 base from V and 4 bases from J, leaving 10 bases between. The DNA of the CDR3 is TGTGCCAGCAGCTTAGCCCCGGTCGGCACTGAAGCTTTCTTT. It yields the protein CASSLAPVGTEAFF.

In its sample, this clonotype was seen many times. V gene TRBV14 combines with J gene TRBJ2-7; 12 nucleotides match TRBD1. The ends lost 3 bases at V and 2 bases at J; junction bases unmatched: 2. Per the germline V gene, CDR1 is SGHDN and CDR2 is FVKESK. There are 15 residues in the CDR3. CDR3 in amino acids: CASSHGTGGPYEQYF. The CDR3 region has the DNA TGTGCCAGCAGCCACGGGACAGGGGGCCCCTACGAGCAGTACTTC.